This TCR beta chain was captured by sequencing in a study of preoperative IRX-2 immunotherapy in early breast cancer. Germline CDR1 LGHNT, CDR2 FRNRAP. The CDR3 runs to 16 residues. Trimming removed 5 bases from V and 2 bases from J; junction bases left unmatched: 8. Treatment: preoperative locoregional IRX-2 cytokine immunotherapy. Samples came from a phase Ib trial of preoperative locoregional IRX-2 cytokine immunotherapy. Using immunoSEQ multiplex PCR, the repertoire was profiled, and TCRdb retains in-frame clones only, with some absent. The top ten clones hold roughly 10% of a sample with more than 25,000 clones, 85% to 90% of them seen once.

The chain is built from TRBV12-5 and TRBJ2-1; the match to TRBD1 covers 8 bases. The source of this sequence is a human donor with breast cancer. This sample was gathered from a patient treated with IRX-2 immunotherapy. This chain's CDR3 is CASGRTPGQAYNEQFF. For the CDR3, the DNA is TGTGCTAGTGGTCGAACCCCGGGACAGGCCTACAATGAGCAGTTCTTC.